A single sample gave rise to the 14 T cell receptor beta chains below, sequenced in a study of blood T cell repertoires in COVID-19. Assay used: immunoSEQ multiplex PCR; TCRdb lists only in-frame clones, some missing. The sample lists about 210,000 clones; roughly 85% were seen once. The sequenced sample was peripheral blood. These receptors all come from a woman in her forties with active or convalescent COVID-19.

The chain joins TRBV5-1 to TRBJ2-1; TRBD2 agrees at 9 bases. The CDR3 is 17 amino acids. Losses at the gene ends were 7 bases for V and 0 bases for J; bases not matched to a gene: 11. Looked up from germline, CDR1 is SGHRS and CDR2 is YFSETQ. CDR3 residues: CASAARISGSSYNEQFF. In DNA, the CDR3 is TGCGCCAGCGCCGCCCGGATTAGCGGGAGCTCCTACAATGAGCAGTTCTTC.

This chain links TRBV5-4 with TRBJ2-3; 10 bases line up with TRBD2. Germline V gives CDR1 SGHNT, CDR2 YYREEE (reference sequence). CDR3 length: 15 residues. The V gene end was trimmed by 4 bases and the J gene end by 1 base; junction bases not matched to a gene: 3. The CDR3 DNA is TGTGCCAGCAGCACCGGGACTAGCGGCACAGATACGCAGTATTTT. It codes for CASSTGTSGTDTQYF.

The CDR3 DNA reads TGTGTCAGAAACGTTACGGGACTAGCGGGAGGGCCGGGGGAGACCCAGTACTTC. This translates into CVRNVTGLAGGPGETQYF. This rearrangement joins TRBV7-5 to TRBJ2-5; TRBD2, as called in the table, went unchecked against the DNA. TRBV7-5 is a listed pseudogene. The CDR3 runs 18 residues.

The rearrangement joins TRBV4-2 to TRBJ2-7; no definite D call. V was clipped by 3 bases and J by 4 bases, with 7 bases between them. The length of the CDR3 is 12 residues. The V gene's germline CDR1 is LGHNA and CDR2 YNFKEQ. CDR3 nucleotide sequence: TGTGCCAGCAGCCACCAAAAATACGAGCAGTACTTC. Amino acid sequence: CASSHQKYEQYF.

The chain combines TRBV11-2 with TRBJ2-7, with 7 bases that match TRBD1. The CDR3 is made up of 15 amino acids. After removal of 0 bases from V and 3 bases from J, the junction contained 5 bases not matched to a gene. Germline V lookup: CDR1 SGHAT, CDR2 FQNNGV. In nucleotides, the CDR3 is TGTGCCAGCAGCTTAGAAGCAGGGGGTCACTACGAGCAGTACTTC. Translating gives CASSLEAGGHYEQYF.

This chain joins TRBV29-1 and TRBJ1-6, with D perhaps TRBD1 (6 bases). V was pared by 5 bases and J by 4 bases, with 15 bases between. The CDR3 loop spans 15 amino acids. Germline V gives CDR1 SQVTM, CDR2 ANQGSEA. The CDR3 loop reads CSVSGTRGYNSPLHF. In DNA, the CDR3 is TGCAGCGTTTCTGGTACGAGGGGGTATAATTCACCCCTCCACTTT.

This clone appeared once. The V call is TRBV5-1, the J call TRBJ2-5; 10 nucleotides agree with TRBD1. Looked up from germline, CDR1 is SGHRS and CDR2 is YFSETQ. V trimming: 0 bases; J trimming: 5 bases; junction bases outside the gene matches: 7. The CDR3 is 16 amino acids. The CDR3 sequence is CASSLAGTGEGETQYF. The CDR3 region has the DNA TGCGCCAGCAGCTTGGCCGGGACAGGGGAAGGGGAGACCCAGTACTTC.

This chain connects TRBV6-6 to TRBJ1-5; 8 bases are shared with TRBD1. The germline gives CDR1 MNHNY, CDR2 SVGAGI (reference sequence). CDR3 length: 14 amino acids. V trimming: 5 bases; J trimming: 5 bases; junction bases outside the gene matches: 5. CDR3 sequence: CASSATGGHQPQHF. CDR3 bases: TGTGCCAGCAGTGCCACAGGGGGTCATCAGCCCCAGCATTTT.

The CDR3 loop is CASSPWDRGRDTQYF. The CDR3 DNA is TGTGCCAGCAGCCCATGGGACAGGGGGCGAGATACGCAGTATTTT. This rearrangement joins TRBV7-8 to TRBJ2-3; 12 bases align to TRBD1. J lost 5 bases, V lost 5 bases, and 5 bases had no gene match. The CDR3 loop spans 15 amino acids. CDR1 and CDR2 (germline): SGHVS, FQNEAQ.

This sequence joins TRBV5-1 and TRBJ2-1; TRBD1 aligns across 10 bases. V was clipped by 7 bases and J by 3 bases; unmatched bases: 7. CDR1 and CDR2 (germline): SGHRS, YFSETQ. The CDR3 spans 15 residues. CDR3: CASSRGQGVYNEQFF. The CDR3 DNA reads TGCGCCAGCTCGCGCGGACAGGGGGTCTACAATGAGCAGTTCTTC.

The chain uses TRBV18 and TRBJ2-2; D unresolved. The V gene's germline CDR1 is KGHSH and CDR2 LQKENI. This CDR3 has 15 residues. Trimming removed 2 bases from V and 5 bases from J, with 12 bases in between. CDR3 nucleotide sequence: TGTGCCAGCTCACCAAAAGCATCGCGGACCGGGGAGCTGTTTTTT. This gives the protein CASSPKASRTGELFF.

The chain is built from TRBV9 and TRBJ2-1; 7 positions agree with TRBD2. The junction had 7 bases not matched to a gene; V was cut back by 3 bases and J by 1 base. CDR3 length: 16 residues. CDR1 is SGDLS, CDR2 YYNGEE, per germline. CDR3 sequence: CASSGPPGGSYNEQFF. The CDR3 region has the DNA TGTGCCAGCAGCGGCCCTCCGGGAGGTTCCTACAATGAGCAGTTCTTC.

Here the CDR3 DNA reads TGTGCCAGCAGCCCCCGACTGGGGGCGCGGGACACTGAAGCTTTCTTT. This gives the protein CASSPRLGARDTEAFF. The gene calls are TRBV13 and TRBJ1-1; weak D call: TRBD1 (6 bases). Per the germline V gene, CDR1 is PRHDT and CDR2 is FYEKMQ (reference sequence). V was pared by 5 bases and J by 3 bases, with 19 bases between. The CDR3 has 16 amino acids.

The chain is built from TRBV19 and TRBJ1-1, with 8 bases matching TRBD1. V lost 7 bases and J lost 2; bases outside the gene matches: 12. From germline, CDR1 is LNHDA and CDR2 SQIVND (reference sequence). CDR3 length: 16 residues. CDR3 DNA sequence: TGTGCCAGTATTGATGTCAGGGGGCGAACAAACACTGAAGCTTTCTTT. Encoded protein: CASIDVRGRTNTEAFF.